This T cell receptor beta chain was found in a study of T cells in Graves' hyperthyroidism and ophthalmopathy. The study, taken as a whole, reports: Blood also carried most thyroid clonotypes expanded above 0.001.

Using RNA transcripts as the source, TCR beta CDR3 regions were amplified. First-round RT-PCR with HTBI primers amplified the TCR CDR3 region. Each CDR3 protein is one row after TCRdb ran MiXCR on the multiplex PCR reads. The sample contains around 700,000 distinct CDR3 sequences, about 17% of which appear only once. With regard to this clonotype: Its antigen is not known.

Sampled blood dates from first hyperthyroidism diagnosis, and it precedes any ophthalmopathy symptoms. CDR1 SGHVS and CDR2 FNYEAQ come from the germline V gene. This CDR3 is 17 amino acids long. Trimming took 5 bases from V and 1 from J; bases not matched to a gene: 7. This receptor was identified in a woman in her fifties or sixties with Graves' hyperthyroidism that later progressed to Graves' ophthalmopathy. The sequencing input was blood. The rearrangement links TRBV7-6 to TRBJ2-1; TRBD1 matches 11 bases. The CDR3 loop reads CASSPVGTGGSYNEQFF. Here the CDR3 DNA reads TGTGCCAGCAGCCCAGTAGGGACAGGGGGATCCTACAATGAGCAGTTCTTC.